The clone carrying this T cell receptor (beta chain) was observed a few times. This entry is derived from a study of shared clonotypes between healthy human individuals. Clones were sequenced by immunoSEQ multiplex PCR, and TCRdb holds only the in-frame ones, with some missing. The sample comprises around 2,000,000 clones, 85% to 95% of which are singletons, and 1.2% rests with the top ten. Germline CDR1 reads MNHEY; CDR2 reads SMNVEV (reference sequence). V was clipped by 3 bases and J by 10 bases, with 22 bases between them. This CDR3 is 17 amino acids long. CD45RO-negative, CCR7-selected cells formed the naive CD8 fraction, which excluded terminally differentiated effector memory CD45RA+ cells.

The V gene is TRBV27, the J gene TRBJ1-6; D is possibly TRBD1 (5 bases). This receptor was taken from a man younger than 30 in good health. The sequenced material came from naive CD8+ T cells sorted from blood. CDR3 protein: CASSFSGRDALGSPLHF. For the CDR3, the DNA is TGTGCCAGCAGTTTCTCCGGCAGGGACGCCTTGGGCTCACCCCTCCACTTT.